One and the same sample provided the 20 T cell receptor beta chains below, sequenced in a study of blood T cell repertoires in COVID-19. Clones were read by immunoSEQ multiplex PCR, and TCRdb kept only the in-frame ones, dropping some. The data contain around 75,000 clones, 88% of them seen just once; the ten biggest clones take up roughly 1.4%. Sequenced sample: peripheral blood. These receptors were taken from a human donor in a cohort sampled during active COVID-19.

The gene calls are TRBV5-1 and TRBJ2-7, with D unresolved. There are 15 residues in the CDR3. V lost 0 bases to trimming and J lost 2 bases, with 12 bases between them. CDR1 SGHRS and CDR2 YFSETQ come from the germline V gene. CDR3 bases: TGCGCCAGCAGCTTGGAGGCCGCTGGGCCCTACGAGCAGTACGTC. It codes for CASSLEAAGPYEQYV.

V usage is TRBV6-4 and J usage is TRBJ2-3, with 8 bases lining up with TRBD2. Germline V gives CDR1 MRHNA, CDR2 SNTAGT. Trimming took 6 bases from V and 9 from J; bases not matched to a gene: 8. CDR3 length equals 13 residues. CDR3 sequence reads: CASSTTGTRTQYF. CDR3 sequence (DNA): TGTGCCAGCAGCACAACCGGGACTAGGACGCAGTATTTT.

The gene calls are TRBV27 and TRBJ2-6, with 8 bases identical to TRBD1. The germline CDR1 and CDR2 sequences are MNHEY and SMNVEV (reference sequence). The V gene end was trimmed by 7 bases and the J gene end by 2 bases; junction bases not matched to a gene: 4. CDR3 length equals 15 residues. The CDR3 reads CASNSGGTGANVLTF. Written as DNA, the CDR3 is TGTGCCAGCAACTCAGGGGGCACTGGGGCCAACGTCCTGACTTTC.

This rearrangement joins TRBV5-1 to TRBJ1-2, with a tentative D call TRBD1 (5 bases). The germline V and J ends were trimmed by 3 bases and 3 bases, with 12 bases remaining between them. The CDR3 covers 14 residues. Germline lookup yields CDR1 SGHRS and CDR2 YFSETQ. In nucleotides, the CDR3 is TGCGCCAGCAGCTCAGGGATAGGGGACTATGGCTACACCTTC. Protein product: CASSSGIGDYGYTF.

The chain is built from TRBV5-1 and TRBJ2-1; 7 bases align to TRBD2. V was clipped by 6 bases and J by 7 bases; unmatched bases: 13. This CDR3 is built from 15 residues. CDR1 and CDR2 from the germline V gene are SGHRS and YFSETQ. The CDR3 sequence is CASTPAGESINEQFF. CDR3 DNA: TGCGCCAGCACCCCCGCGGGGGAGTCTATAAATGAGCAGTTCTTC.

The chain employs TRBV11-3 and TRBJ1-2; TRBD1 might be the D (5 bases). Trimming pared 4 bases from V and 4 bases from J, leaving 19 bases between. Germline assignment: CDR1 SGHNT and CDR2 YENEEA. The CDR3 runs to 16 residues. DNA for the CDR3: TGTGCCAGCAGCTCGGGTAGCGGGCCTGGGGGCTATGGCTACACCTTC. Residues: CASSSGSGPGGYGYTF. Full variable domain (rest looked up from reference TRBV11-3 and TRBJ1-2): EAGVVQSPRYKIIEKKQPVAFWCNPISGHNTLYWYLQNLGQGPELLIRYENEEAVDDSQLPKDRFSAERLKGVDSTLKIQPAELGDSAVYLCASSSGSGPGGYGYTFGSGTRLTVV.

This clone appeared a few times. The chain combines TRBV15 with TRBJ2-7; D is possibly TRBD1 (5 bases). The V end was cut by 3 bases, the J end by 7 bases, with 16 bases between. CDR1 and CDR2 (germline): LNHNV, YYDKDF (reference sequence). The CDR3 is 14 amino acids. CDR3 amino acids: CATSRAAGLGEQYV. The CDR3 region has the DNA TGTGCCACCAGCAGGGCCGCAGGGTTGGGGGAGCAGTACGTC.

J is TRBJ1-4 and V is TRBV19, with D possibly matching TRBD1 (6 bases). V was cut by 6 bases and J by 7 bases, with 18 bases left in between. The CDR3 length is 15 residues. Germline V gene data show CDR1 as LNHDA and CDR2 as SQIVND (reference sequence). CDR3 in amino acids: CASRQGSGNGEKLFF. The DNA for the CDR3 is TGTGCCAGTAGACAGGGATCGGGTAACGGTGAAAAACTGTTTTTT.

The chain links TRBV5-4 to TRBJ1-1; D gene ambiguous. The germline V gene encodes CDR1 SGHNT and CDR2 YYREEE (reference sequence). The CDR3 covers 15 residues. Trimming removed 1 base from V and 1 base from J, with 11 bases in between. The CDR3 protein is CASSLNAGANTEAFF. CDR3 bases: TGTGCCAGCAGCTTGAATGCCGGAGCGAACACTGAAGCTTTCTTT.

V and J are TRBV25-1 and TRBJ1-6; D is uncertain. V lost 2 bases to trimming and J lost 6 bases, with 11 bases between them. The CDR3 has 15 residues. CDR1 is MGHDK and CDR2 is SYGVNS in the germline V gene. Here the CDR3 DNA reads TGTGCCAGCAGTGAAGAACAACCGGGTAATTCACCCCTCCACTTT. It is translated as CASSEEQPGNSPLHF.

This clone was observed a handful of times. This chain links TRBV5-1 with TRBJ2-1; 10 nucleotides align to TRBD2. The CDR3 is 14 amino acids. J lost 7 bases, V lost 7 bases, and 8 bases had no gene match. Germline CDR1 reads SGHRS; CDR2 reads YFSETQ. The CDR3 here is CASAPTSGSNEQFF. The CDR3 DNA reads TGCGCCAGCGCCCCGACTAGCGGGTCTAATGAGCAGTTCTTC.

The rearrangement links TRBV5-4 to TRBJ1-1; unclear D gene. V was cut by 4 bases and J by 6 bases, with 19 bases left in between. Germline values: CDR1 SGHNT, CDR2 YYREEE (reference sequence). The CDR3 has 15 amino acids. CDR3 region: CASSRPRGDSPEAFF. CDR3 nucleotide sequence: TGTGCCAGCAGCCGCCCCCGGGGAGATAGCCCTGAAGCTTTCTTT.

DNA of the CDR3: TGTGCCAGCAGTTTGGACAGGGTGGTAACCGGGGAGCTGTTTTTT. It specifies CASSLDRVVTGELFF. The rearrangement joins TRBV28 to TRBJ2-2; 8 bases align to TRBD1. J gave up 5 bases and V 3 bases, and 5 bases lay outside the gene matches. There are 15 residues in the CDR3. The germline CDR1 and CDR2 sequences are MDHEN and SYDVKM.

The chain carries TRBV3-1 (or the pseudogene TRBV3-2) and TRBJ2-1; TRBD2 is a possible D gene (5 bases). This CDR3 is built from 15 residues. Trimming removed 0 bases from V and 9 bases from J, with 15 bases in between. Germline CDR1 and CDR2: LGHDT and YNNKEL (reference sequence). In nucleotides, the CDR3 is TGTGCCAGCAGCCAAGATAGGGCTAGCCGCAGTGAGCAGTTCTTC. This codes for CASSQDRASRSEQFF.

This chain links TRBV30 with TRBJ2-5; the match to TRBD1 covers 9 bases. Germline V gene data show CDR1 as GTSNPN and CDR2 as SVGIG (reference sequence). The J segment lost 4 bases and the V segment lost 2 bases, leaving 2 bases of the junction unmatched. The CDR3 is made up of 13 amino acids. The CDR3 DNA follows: TGTGCCTGGAGTCCGGACAGGGGAGAGACCCAGTACTTC. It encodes CAWSPDRGETQYF. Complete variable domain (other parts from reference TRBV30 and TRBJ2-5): SQTIHQWPATLVQPVGSPLSLECTVEGTSNPNLYWYRQAAGRGLQLLFYSVGIGQISSEVPQNLSASRPQDRQFILSSKKLLLSDSGFYLCAWSPDRGETQYFGPGTRLLVL.

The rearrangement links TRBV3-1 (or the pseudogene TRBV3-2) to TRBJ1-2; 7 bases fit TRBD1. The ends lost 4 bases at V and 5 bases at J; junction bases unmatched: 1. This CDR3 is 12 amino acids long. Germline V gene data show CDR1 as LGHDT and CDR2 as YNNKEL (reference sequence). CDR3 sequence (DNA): TGTGCCAGCAGCCGGGGACAGTATGGCTACACCTTC. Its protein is CASSRGQYGYTF.

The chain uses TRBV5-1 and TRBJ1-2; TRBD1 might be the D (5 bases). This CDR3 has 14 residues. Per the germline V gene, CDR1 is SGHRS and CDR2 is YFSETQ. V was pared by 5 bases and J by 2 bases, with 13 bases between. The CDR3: CASRLGTTNYGYTF. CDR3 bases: TGCGCCAGCAGGCTCGGGACTACCAACTATGGCTACACCTTC.

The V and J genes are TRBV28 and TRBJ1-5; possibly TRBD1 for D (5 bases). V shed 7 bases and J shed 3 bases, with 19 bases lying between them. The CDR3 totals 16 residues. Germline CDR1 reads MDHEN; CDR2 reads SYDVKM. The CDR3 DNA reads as TGTGCCAGCACCAAACCGGAAAGGGACTACAATCAGCCCCAGCATTTT. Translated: CASTKPERDYNQPQHF.

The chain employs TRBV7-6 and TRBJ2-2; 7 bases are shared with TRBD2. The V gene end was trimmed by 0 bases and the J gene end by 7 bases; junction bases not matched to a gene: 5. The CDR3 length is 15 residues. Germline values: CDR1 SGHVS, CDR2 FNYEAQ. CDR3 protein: CASSLAGGPVGELFF. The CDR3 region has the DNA TGTGCCAGCAGCTTAGCGGGAGGGCCGGTCGGGGAGCTGTTTTTT.

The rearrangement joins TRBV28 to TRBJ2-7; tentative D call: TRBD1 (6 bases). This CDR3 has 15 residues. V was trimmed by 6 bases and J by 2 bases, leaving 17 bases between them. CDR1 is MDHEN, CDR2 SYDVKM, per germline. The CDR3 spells CASREDRHTTYEQYF. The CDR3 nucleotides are TGTGCCAGCAGGGAAGACAGGCACACTACCTACGAGCAGTACTTC.